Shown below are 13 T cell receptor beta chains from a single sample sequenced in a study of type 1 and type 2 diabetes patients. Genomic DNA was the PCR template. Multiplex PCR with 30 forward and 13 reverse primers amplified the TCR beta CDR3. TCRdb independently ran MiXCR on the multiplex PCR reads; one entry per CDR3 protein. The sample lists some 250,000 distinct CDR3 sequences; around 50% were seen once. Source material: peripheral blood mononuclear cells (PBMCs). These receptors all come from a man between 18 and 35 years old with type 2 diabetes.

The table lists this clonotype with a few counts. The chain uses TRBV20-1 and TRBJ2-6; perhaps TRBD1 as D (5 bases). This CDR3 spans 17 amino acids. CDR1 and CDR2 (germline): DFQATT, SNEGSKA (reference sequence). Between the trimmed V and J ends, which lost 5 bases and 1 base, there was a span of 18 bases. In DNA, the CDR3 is TGCAGTGCTTCTTTGGCCCATTCAGGGTCTGGGGCCAACGTCCTGACTTTC. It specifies CSASLAHSGSGANVLTF.

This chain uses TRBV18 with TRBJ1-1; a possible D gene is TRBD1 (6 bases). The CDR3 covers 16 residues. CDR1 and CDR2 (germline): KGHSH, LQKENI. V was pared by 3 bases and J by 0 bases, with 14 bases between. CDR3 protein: CASSPNRDHMNTEAFF. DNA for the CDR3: TGTGCCAGCTCACCGAACAGGGATCACATGAACACTGAAGCTTTCTTT.

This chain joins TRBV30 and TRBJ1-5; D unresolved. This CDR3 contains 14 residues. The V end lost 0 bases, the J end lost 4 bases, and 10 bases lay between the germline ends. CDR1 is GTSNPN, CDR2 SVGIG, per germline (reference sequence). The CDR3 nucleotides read TGTGCCTGGAGTGTACGGGAAACGAATCAGCCCCAGCATTTT. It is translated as CAWSVRETNQPQHF.

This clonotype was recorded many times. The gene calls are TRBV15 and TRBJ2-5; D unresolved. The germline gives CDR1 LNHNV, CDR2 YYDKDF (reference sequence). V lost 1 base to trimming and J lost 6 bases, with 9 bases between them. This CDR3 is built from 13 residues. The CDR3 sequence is CATSRVGLKTQYF. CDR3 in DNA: TGTGCCACCAGCAGAGTAGGGCTAAAGACCCAGTACTTC.

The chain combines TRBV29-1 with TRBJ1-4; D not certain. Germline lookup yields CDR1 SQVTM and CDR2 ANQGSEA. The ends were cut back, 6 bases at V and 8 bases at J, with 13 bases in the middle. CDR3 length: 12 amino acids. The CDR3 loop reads CSVGSGGEKLFF. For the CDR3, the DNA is TGCAGCGTCGGATCGGGCGGCGAAAAACTGTTTTTT.

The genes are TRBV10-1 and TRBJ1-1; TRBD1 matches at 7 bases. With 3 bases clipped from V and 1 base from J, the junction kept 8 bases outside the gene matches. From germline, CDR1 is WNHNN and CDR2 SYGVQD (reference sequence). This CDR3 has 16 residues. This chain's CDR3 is CASSDRGVTGNTEAFF. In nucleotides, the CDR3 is TGCGCCAGCAGTGACAGGGGGGTGACCGGGAACACTGAAGCTTTCTTT.

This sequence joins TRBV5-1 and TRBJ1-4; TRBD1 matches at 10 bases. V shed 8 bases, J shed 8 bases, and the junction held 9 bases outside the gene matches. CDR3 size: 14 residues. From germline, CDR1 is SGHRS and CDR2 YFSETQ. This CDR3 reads CASKTGTGVEKLFF. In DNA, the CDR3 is TGCGCCAGTAAAACCGGGACAGGGGTGGAAAAACTGTTTTTT.

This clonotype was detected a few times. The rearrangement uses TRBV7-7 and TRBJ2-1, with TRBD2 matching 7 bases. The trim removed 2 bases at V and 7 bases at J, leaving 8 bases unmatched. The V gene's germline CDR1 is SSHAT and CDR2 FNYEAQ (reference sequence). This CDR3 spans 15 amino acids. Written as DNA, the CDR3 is TGTGCCAGCAGCTTATACGCGGGAGAAAATAATGAGCAGTTCTTC. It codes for CASSLYAGENNEQFF.

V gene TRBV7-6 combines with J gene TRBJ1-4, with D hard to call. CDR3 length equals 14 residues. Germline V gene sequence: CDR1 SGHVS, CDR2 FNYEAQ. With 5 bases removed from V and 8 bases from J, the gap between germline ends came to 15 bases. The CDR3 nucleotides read TGTGCCAGCAGCCATACGGGGAGGTGGGAAAAACTGTTTTTT. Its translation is CASSHTGRWEKLFF.

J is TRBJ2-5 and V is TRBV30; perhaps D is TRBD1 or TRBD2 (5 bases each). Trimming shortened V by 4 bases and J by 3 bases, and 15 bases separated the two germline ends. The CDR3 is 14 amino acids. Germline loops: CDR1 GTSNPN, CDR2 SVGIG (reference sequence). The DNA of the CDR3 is TGTGCCTGGAACCTCGGGACGGCAGAAGAGACCCAGTACTTC. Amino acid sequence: CAWNLGTAEETQYF.

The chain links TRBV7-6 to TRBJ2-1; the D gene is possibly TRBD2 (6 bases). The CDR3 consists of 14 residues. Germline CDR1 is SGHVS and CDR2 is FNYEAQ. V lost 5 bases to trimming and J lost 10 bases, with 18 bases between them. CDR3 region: CASSRSGPIGEQFF. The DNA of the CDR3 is TGTGCCAGCAGCCGGAGCGGGCCTATTGGGGAGCAGTTCTTC.

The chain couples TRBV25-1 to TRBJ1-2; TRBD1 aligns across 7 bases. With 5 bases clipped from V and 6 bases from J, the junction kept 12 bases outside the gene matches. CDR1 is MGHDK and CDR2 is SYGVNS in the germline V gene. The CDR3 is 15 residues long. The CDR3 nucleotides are TGTGCCAGCAGTCACTACAGGGGCGCAGTTGATGGCTACACCTTC. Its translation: CASSHYRGAVDGYTF.

In nucleotides, the CDR3 is TGTGCCAGCAGCTCAGGACAGGGGGCGCGCGGAGATGGCTACACCTTC. Amino acids: CASSSGQGARGDGYTF. The chain recombines TRBV7-8 with TRBJ1-2; 11 nucleotides align to TRBD1. The length of the CDR3 is 16 residues. Trimming at V came to 4 bases and at J to 6 bases, leaving 10 bases not matched to a gene. Looked up from germline, CDR1 is SGHVS and CDR2 is FQNEAQ. Variable domain in full (rest from reference TRBV7-8 and TRBJ1-2): GAGVSQSPRYKVAKRGQDVALRCDPISGHVSLFWYQQALGQGPEFLTYFQNEAQLDKSGLPSDRFFAERPEGSVSTLKIQRTQQEDSAVYLCASSSGQGARGDGYTFGSGTRLTVV.